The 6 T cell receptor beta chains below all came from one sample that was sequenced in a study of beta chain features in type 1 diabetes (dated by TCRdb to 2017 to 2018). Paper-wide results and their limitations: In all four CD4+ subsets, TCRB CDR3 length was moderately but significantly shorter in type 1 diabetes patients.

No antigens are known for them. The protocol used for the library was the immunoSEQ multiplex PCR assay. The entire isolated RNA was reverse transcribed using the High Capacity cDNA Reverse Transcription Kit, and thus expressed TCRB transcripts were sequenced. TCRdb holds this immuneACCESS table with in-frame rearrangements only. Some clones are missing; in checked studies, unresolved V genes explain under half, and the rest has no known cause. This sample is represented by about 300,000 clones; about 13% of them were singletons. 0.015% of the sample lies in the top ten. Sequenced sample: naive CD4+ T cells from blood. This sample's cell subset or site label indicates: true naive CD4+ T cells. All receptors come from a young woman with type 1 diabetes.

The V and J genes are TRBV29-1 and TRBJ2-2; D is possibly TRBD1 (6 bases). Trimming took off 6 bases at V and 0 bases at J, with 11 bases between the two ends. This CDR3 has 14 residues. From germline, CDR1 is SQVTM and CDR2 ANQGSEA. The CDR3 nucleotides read TGCAGCGTCCGGACAGCCTCGAACACCGGGGAGCTGTTTTTT. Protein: CSVRTASNTGELFF.

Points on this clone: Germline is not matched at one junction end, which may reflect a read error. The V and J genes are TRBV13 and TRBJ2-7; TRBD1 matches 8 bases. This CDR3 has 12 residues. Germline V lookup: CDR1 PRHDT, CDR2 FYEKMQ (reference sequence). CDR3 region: CASSLLGQGKNF. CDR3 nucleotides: TGTGCCAGCAGCTTACTCGGACAGGGTAAGAACTTC.

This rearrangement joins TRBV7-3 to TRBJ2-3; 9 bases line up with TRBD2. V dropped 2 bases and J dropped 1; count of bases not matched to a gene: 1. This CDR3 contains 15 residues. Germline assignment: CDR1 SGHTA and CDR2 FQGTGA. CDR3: CASSLGGRGTDTQYF. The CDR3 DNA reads TGTGCCAGCAGCTTAGGCGGGAGGGGCACAGATACGCAGTATTTT.

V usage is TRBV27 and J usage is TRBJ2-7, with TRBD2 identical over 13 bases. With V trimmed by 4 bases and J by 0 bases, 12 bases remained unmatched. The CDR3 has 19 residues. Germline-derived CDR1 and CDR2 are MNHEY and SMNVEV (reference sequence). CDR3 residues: CASSYPGLAGRKSSYEQYF. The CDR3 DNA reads TGTGCCAGCAGTTACCCGGGACTAGCGGGAAGAAAGAGCTCCTACGAGCAGTACTTC.

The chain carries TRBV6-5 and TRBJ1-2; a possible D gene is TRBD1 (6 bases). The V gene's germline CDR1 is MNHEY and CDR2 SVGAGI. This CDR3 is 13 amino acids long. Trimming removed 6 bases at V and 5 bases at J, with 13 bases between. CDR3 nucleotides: TGTGCCAGCAGGGTTGACAGGCTTTATGGCTACACCTTC. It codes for CASRVDRLYGYTF.

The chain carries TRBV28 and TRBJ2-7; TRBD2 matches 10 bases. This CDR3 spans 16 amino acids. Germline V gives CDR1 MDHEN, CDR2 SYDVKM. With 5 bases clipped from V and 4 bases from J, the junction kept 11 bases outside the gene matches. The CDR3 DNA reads TGTGCCAGCAGTCTCATCTCGGCTAGCGGGAGTTACGAGCAGTACTTC. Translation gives CASSLISASGSYEQYF.